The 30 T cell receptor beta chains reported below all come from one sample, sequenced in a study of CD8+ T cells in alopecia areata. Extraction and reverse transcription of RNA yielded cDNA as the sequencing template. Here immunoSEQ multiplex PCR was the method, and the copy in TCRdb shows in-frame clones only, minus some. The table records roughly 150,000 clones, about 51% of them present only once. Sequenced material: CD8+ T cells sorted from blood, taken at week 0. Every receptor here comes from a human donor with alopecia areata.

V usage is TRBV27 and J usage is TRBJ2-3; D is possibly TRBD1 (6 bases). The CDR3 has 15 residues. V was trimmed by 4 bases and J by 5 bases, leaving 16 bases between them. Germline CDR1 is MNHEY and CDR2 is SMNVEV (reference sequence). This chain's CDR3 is CASSSSIGQKDTQYF. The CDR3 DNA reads TGTGCCAGCAGTTCCTCTATCGGACAGAAAGATACGCAGTATTTT.

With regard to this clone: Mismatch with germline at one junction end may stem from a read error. CDR3 in DNA: TGCAGCGTCGAAGGACAGGGATTCGGTGAGCAGTTCTTC. This sequence encodes CSVEGQGFGEQFF. The chain uses TRBV29-1 and TRBJ2-1; TRBD1 matches 8 bases. From germline, CDR1 is SQVTM and CDR2 ANQGSEA. The CDR3 extends over 13 amino acids.

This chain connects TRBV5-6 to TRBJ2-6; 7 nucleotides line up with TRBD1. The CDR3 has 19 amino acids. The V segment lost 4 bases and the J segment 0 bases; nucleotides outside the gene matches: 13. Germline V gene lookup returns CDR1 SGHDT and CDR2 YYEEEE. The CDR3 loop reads CASSKRPGQISSGANVLTF. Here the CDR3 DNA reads TGTGCCAGCAGCAAAAGGCCGGGACAGATAAGCTCTGGGGCCAACGTCCTGACTTTC.

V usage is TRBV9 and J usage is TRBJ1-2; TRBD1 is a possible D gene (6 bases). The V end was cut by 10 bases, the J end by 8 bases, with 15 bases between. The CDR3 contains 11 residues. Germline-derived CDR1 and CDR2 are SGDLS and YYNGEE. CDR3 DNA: TGTGCCTCAGGACAGCATAGCGGCTACACCTTC. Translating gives CASGQHSGYTF.

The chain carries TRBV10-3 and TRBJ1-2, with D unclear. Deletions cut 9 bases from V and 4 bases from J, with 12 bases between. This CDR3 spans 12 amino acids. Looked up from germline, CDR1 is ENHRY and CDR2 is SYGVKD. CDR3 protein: CAISSEIYGYTF. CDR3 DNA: TGTGCCATTTCGTCAGAGATCTATGGCTACACCTTC.

The CDR3 nucleotides are TGCAGCGTTGAAGGACTAGCGGGGAGTTACGAGCAGTACTTC. Its protein product is CSVEGLAGSYEQYF. The V and J genes are TRBV29-1 and TRBJ2-7; the match to TRBD2 covers 11 bases. The CDR3 runs 14 residues. The junction had 3 bases not matched to a gene; V was cut back by 1 base and J by 4 bases. Germline V lookup: CDR1 SQVTM, CDR2 ANQGSEA.

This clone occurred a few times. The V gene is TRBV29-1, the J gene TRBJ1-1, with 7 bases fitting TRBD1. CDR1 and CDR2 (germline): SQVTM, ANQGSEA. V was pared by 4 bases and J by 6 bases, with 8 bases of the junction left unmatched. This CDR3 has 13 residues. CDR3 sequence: CSVARDSAAEAFF. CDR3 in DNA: TGCAGCGTTGCCCGGGACAGTGCCGCTGAAGCTTTCTTT.

The CDR3 DNA sequence: TGTGCCAGCAGTGAAGGTAGAGGTGAAGCTTTCTTT. Its translation is CASSEGRGEAFF. V is TRBV25-1 and J is TRBJ1-1, with D uncertain. Germline CDR1 is MGHDK and CDR2 is SYGVNS. This CDR3 has 12 residues. V lost 2 bases and J lost 7, with 8 bases in between.

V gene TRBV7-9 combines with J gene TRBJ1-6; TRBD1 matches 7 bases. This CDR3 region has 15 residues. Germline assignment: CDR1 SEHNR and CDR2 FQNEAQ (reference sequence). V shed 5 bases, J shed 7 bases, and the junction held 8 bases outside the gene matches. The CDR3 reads CASSPPDRRNSPLHF. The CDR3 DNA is TGTGCCAGCAGCCCGCCGGACAGGCGAAATTCACCCCTCCACTTT.

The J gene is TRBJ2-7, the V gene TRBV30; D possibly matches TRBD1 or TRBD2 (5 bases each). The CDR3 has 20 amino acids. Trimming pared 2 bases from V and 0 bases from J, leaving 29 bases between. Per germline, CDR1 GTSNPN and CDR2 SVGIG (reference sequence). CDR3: CAWSFDPGAILDQSSYEQYF. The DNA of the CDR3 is TGTGCCTGGAGTTTTGACCCCGGGGCGATACTTGACCAAAGCTCCTACGAGCAGTACTTC. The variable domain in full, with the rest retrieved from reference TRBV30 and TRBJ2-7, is SQTIHQWPATLVQPVGSPLSLECTVEGTSNPNLYWYRQAAGRGLQLLFYSVGIGQISSEVPQNLSASRPQDRQFILSSKKLLLSDSGFYLCAWSFDPGAILDQSSYEQYFGPGTRLTVT.

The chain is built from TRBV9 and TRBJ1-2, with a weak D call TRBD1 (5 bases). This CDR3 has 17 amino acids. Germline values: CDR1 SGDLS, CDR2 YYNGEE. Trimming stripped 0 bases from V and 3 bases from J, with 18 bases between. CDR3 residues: CASSVEVRADTDYGYTF. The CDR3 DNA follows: TGTGCCAGCAGCGTAGAAGTCAGGGCAGACACAGACTATGGCTACACCTTC.

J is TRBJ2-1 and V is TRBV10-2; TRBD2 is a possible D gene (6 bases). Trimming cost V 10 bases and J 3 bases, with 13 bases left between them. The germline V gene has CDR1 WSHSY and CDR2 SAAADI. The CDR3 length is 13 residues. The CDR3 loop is CATRDSLYNEQFF. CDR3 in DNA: TGCGCCACCCGGGACTCGCTCTACAATGAGCAGTTCTTC.

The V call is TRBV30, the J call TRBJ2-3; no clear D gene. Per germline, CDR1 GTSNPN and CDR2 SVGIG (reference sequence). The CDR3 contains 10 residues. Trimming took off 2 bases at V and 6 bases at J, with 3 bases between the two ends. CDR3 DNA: TGTGCCTGGAGTCGGGATACGCAGTATTTT. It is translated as CAWSRDTQYF.

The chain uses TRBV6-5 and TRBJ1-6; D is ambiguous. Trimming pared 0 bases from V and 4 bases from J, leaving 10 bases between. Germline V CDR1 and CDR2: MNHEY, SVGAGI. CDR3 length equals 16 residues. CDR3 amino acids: CASSYSRHSYNSPLHF. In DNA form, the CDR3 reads TGTGCCAGCAGTTACTCCCGACACTCATATAATTCACCCCTCCACTTT.

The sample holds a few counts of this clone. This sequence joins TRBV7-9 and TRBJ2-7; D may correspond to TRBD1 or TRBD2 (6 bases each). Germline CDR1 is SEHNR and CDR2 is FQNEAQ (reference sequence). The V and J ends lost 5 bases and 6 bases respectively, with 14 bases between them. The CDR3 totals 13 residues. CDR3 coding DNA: TGTGCCAGCAGCCCCGGGGGCAGGAGCGAGCAGTACTTC. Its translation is CASSPGGRSEQYF.

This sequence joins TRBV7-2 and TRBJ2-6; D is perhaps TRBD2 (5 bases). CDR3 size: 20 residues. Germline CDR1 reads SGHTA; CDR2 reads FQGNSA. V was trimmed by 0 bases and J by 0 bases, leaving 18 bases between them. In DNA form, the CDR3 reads TGTGCCAGCAGCTTAGCACCCCAAGGGAGAGATTCCTCTGGGGCCAACGTCCTGACTTTC. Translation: CASSLAPQGRDSSGANVLTF.

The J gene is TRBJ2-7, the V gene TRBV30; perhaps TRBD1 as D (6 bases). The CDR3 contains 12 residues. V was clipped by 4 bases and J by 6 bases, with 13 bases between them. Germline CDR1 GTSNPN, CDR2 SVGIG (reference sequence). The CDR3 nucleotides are TGTGCCTGGACGCCAGGGGATGGCGAGCAGTACTTC. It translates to CAWTPGDGEQYF.

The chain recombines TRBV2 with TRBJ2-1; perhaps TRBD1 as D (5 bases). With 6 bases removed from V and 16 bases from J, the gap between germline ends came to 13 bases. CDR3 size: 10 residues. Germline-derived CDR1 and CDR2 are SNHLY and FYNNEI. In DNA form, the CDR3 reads TGTGCCAGCAGGGGGCGGACCCACTTCTTC. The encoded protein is CASRGRTHFF.

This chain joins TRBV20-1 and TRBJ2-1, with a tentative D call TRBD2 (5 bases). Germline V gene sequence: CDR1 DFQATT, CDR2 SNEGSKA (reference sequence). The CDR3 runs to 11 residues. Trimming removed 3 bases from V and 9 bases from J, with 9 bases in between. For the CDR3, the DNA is TGCAGTGCTAGTATTGGGAGTGAGCAGTTCTTC. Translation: CSASIGSEQFF.

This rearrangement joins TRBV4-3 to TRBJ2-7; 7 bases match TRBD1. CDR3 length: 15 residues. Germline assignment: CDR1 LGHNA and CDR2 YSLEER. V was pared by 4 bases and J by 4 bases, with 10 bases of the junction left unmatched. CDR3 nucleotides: TGCGCCAGCAGCCGTAATCCGGGACAGCGATACGAGCAGTACTTC. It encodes CASSRNPGQRYEQYF.

CDR3 nucleotide sequence: TGTGCCTGGAACTGGGGACGGGTGAGGGACACCGGGGAGCTGTTTTTT. This gives the protein CAWNWGRVRDTGELFF. This rearrangement joins TRBV30 to TRBJ2-2; D is possibly TRBD1 or TRBD2 (5 bases each). V lost 4 bases and J lost 3, with 18 bases in between. The CDR3 covers 16 residues. Germline CDR1 is GTSNPN and CDR2 is SVGIG (reference sequence). Full variable domain (outside the CDR3, taken from reference TRBV30 and TRBJ2-2): SQTIHQWPATLVQPVGSPLSLECTVEGTSNPNLYWYRQAAGRGLQLLFYSVGIGQISSEVPQNLSASRPQDRQFILSSKKLLLSDSGFYLCAWNWGRVRDTGELFFGEGSRLTVL.

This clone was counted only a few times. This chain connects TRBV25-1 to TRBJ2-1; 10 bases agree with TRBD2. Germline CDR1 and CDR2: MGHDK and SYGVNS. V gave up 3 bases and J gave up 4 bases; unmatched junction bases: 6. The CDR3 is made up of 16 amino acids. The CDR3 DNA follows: TGTGCCAGCAGTGAGCGCAGCGGGGGGGCTTACAATGAGCAGTTCTTC. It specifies CASSERSGGAYNEQFF.

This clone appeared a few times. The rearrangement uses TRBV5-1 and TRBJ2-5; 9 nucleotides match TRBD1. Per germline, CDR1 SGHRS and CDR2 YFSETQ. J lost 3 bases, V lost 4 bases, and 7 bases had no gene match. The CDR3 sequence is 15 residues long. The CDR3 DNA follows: TGCGCCAGCAGCCCGGGACAGGGCCGGGAAGAGACCCAGTACTTC. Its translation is CASSPGQGREETQYF.

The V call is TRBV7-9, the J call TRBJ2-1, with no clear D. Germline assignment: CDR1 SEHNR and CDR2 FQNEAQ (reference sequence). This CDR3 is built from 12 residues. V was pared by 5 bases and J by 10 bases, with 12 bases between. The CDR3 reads CASSLRTWEQFF. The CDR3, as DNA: TGTGCCAGCAGCCTTCGTACGTGGGAGCAGTTCTTC.

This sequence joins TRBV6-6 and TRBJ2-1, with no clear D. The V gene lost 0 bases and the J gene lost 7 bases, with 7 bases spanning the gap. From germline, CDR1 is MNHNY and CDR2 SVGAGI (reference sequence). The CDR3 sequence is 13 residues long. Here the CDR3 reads CASSYSTRNEQFF. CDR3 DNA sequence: TGTGCCAGCAGTTACTCGACGAGGAATGAGCAGTTCTTC.

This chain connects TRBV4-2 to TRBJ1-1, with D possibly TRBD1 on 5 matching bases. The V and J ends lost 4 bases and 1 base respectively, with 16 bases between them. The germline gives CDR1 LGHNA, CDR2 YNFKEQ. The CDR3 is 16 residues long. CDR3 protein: CASSPGQGWGNTEAFF. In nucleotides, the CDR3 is TGTGCCAGCAGCCCAGGGCAGGGATGGGGGAACACTGAAGCTTTCTTT.

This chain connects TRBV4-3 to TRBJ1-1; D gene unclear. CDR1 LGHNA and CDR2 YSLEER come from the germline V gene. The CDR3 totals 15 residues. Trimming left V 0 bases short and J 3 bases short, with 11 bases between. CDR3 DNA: TGCGCCAGCAGCCAAGACCAGGACGGTTACACTGAAGCTTTCTTT. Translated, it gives CASSQDQDGYTEAFF.

The chain's CDR3 is CASSLTSREAFF. The DNA of the CDR3 is TGTGCCAGCAGTCTAACGAGTCGGGAAGCTTTCTTT. V usage is TRBV11-3 and J usage is TRBJ1-1; the D is unclear. Germline assignment: CDR1 SGHNT and CDR2 YENEEA. V lost 6 bases to trimming and J lost 8 bases, with 13 bases between them. The CDR3 totals 12 residues.

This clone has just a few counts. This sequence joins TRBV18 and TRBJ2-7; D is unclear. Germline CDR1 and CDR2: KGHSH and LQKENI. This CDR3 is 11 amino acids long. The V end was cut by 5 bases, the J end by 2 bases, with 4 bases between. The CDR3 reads CASSATYEQYF. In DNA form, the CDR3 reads TGTGCCAGCTCAGCCACCTACGAGCAGTACTTC. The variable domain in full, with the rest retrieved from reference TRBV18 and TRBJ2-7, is NAGVMQNPRHLVRRRGQEARLRCSPMKGHSHVYWYRQLPEEGLKFMVYLQKENIIDESGMPKERFSAEFPKEGPSILRIQQVVRGDSAAYFCASSATYEQYFGPGTRLTVT.

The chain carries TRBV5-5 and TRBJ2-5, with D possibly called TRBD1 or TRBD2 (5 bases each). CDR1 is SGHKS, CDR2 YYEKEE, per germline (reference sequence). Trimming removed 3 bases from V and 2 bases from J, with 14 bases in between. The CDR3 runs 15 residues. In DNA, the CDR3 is TGTGCCAGCAGCTCTACAGGACTGGGACAAGAGACCCAGTACTTC. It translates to CASSSTGLGQETQYF. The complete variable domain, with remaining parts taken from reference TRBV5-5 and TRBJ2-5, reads DAGVTQSPTHLIKTRGQQVTLRCSPISGHKSVSWYQQVLGQGPQFIFQYYEKEERGRGNFPDRFSARQFPNYSSELNVNALLLGDSALYLCASSSTGLGQETQYFGPGTRLLVL.